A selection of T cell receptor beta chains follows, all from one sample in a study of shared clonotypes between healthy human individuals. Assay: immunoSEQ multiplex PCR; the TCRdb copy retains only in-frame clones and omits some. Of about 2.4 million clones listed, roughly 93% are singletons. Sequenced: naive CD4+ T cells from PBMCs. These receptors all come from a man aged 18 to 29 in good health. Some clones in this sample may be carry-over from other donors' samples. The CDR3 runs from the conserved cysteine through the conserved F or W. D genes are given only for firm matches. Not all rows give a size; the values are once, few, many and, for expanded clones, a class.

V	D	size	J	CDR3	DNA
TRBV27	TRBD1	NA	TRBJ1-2	CASSFASGGGGYTF	TGTGCCAGCAGTTTTGCGTCAGGGGGCGGTGGCTACACCTTC
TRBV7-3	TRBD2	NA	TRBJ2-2	CASSLTSGSNTGELFF	TGTGCCAGCAGCTTAACTAGCGGGTCGAACACCGGGGAGCTGTTTTTT
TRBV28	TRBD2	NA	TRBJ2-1	CASSPWTSGRTNEQFF	TGTGCCAGCAGTCCATGGACTAGCGGGAGGACGAATGAGCAGTTCTTC
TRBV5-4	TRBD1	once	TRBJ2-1	CASSVDRGSYNEQFF	TGTGCCAGCAGCGTCGACAGGGGGTCCTACAATGAGCAGTTCTTC
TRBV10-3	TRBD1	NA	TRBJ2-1	CAISEPPGTGNNEQFF	TGTGCCATCAGTGAGCCCCCCGGGACAGGGAACAATGAGCAGTTCTTC
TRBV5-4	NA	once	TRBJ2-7	CASSLRGVLEQYF	TGTGCCAGCAGCTTAAGGGGGGTGCTCGAGCAGTACTTC
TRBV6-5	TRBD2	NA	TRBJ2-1	CASHKPGGNEQFF	TGTGCCAGCCACAAGCCCGGGGGGAATGAGCAGTTCTTC
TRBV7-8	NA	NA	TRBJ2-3	CASSQDSPRDTQYF	TGTGCCAGCAGCCAAGACTCCCCGCGTGATACGCAGTATTTT
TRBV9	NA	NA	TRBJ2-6	CASSVQGVGSGANVLTF	TGTGCCAGCAGCGTCCAGGGAGTTGGCTCTGGGGCCAACGTCCTGACTTTC
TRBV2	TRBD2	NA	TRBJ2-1	CASRGGLAGLNEQFF	TGTGCCAGCAGGGGGGGGCTAGCGGGCCTCAATGAGCAGTTCTTC
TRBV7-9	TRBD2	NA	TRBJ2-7	CASSWREGSYEQYF	TGTGCCAGCAGCTGGCGGGAGGGTTCCTACGAGCAGTACTTC
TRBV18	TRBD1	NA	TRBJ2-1	CASSPGTGANEQFF	TGTGCCAGCTCACCAGGGACAGGGGCCAATGAGCAGTTCTTC
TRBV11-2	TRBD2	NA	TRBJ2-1	CASRPLSGRIANEQFF	TGTGCCAGCAGACCACTTAGCGGGAGGATAGCGAATGAGCAGTTCTTC
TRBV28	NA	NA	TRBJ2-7	CASSPQGALGSYEQYF	TGTGCCAGCAGTCCCCAGGGTGCCCTCGGCTCCTACGAGCAGTACTTC
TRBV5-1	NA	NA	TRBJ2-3	CASSPGGQADTQYF	TGCGCCAGCAGCCCCGGCGGCCAGGCAGATACGCAGTATTTT
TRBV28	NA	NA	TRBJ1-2	CASSRWAYYGYTF	TGTGCCAGCAGTCGCTGGGCGTACTATGGCTACACCTTC
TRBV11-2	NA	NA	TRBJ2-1	CASASPAGVGEQFF	TGTGCCAGCGCTTCCCCTGCAGGTGTTGGTGAGCAGTTCTTC
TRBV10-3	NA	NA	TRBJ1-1	CASGGQLNTEAFF	TGTGCCAGCGGAGGACAGCTCAACACTGAAGCTTTCTTT